Sequencing of this T cell receptor beta chain was carried out in a study of CD8+CD57+ T cells in acquired aplastic anemia. Study details: Mean yield of DNA from sorted CD4+ and CD8+ cells was approximately 3 ug. General study results and limits: Statistical testing detected no significant gap in CD8+ Simpson's diversity between patients and controls. Patients and controls shared 25 to 30 CD8+ CDR3 sequences, which appeared highly expressed in patients and within their immunodominant clones.

On this clonotype itself: Antigen specificity is unknown.

It was genomic DNA that served as the template for profiling TCR beta VDJ and CDR3. MiXCR, applied by TCRdb to the reads, yields one record per CDR3 protein. The top ten clones hold more than 3.5% of a sample with a few hundred thousand distinct CDR3 sequences, 55% to 70% of them seen once. The germline V gene has CDR1 SGHVS and CDR2 FQNEAQ. The CDR3 extends over 14 amino acids. Trimming took off 5 bases at V and 8 bases at J, with 17 bases between the two ends. This TCR came from a human donor in good health, serving as a control. The chain joins TRBV7-8 to TRBJ2-3; D is uncertain. The specimen was sorted CD4+, CD8+, or CD8+CD57+ T cells (not recorded which) from PBMCs. CDR3 bases: TGTGCCAGCAGCCAGGCGGACGGCAGAATTACGCAGTATTTT. Protein product: CASSQADGRITQYF.